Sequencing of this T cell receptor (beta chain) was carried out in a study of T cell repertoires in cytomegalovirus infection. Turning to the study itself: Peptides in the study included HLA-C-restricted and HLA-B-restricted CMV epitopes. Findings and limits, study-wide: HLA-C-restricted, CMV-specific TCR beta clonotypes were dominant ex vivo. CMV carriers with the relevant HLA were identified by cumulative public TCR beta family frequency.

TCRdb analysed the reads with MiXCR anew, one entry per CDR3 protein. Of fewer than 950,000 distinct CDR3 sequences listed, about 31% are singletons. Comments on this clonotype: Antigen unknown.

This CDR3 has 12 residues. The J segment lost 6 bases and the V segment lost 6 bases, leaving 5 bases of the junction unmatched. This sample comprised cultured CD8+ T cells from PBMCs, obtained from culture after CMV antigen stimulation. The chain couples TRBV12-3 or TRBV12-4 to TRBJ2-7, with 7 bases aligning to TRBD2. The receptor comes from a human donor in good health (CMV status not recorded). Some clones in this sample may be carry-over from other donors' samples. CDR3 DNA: TGTGCCAGCAGGTTGGGGGGGGGCGAGCAGTACTTC. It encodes CASRLGGGEQYF.